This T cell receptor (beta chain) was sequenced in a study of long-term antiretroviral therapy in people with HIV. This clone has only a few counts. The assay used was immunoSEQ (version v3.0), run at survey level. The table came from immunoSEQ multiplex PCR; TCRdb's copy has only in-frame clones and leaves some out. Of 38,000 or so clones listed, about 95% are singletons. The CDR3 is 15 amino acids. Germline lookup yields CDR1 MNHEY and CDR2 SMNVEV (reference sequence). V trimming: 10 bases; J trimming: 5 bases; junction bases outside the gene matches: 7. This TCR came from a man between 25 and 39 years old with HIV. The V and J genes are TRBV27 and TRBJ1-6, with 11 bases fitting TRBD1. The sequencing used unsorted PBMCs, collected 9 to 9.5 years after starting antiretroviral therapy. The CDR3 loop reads CATRRDRGDNSPLHF. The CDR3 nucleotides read TGTGCCACCAGAAGGGACAGGGGGGATAATTCACCCCTCCACTTT.